This T cell receptor beta chain was captured by sequencing in a study of blood T cell repertoires in COVID-19. Study-level background: The analysed material was cDNA or gDNA that came from T cells, B-cell-depleted T cells, or PBMCs.

In the study's own analysis: By means of reference gene primer amplification, nucleated cell counts were estimated. Generated by immunoSEQ multiplex PCR, the TCRdb table keeps only in-frame clones and is missing some. From that table come the V and J calls and clone size; the DNA was used to work out D and trimming. The data hold around 450,000 clones, with 80% to 95% observed a single time. V lost 3 bases, J lost 7 bases, and 8 bases stayed unmatched. The CDR3 loop spans 16 amino acids. Germline V gives CDR1 SGHVS, CDR2 FQNEAQ. This rearrangement joins TRBV7-8 to TRBJ1-6; 8 bases map to TRBD1. The TCR was taken from a young man who had recovered from COVID-19. The sample taken for sequencing was PBMCs or T cells enriched from blood (not recorded which). CDR3 residues: CASSFAGGRRNSPLHF. The CDR3 bases are TGTGCCAGCAGCTTCGCAGGGGGCAGGAGGAATTCACCCCTCCACTTT. Based on the CDR3 plus reference TRBV7-8 and TRBJ1-6, the full variable domain is GAGVSQSPRYKVAKRGQDVALRCDPISGHVSLFWYQQALGQGPEFLTYFQNEAQLDKSGLPSDRFFAERPEGSVSTLKIQRTQQEDSAVYLCASSFAGGRRNSPLHFGNGTRLTVT.